This TCR beta chain was captured in a study of molecular identifiers for immune sequencing clone quantification. The V gene's germline CDR1 is LNHDA and CDR2 SQIVND (reference sequence). The length of the CDR3 is 18 residues. Trimming took 1 base from V and 2 from J, leaving 15 bases between them. This clonotype has a handful of counts. Preparation methods for the bulk TCR libraries were those previously described, with listed TCR primers. One entry per CDR3 protein, called by TCRdb with MiXCR from the PCR reads. Among roughly 630,000 distinct CDR3 sequences, roughly 27% were seen once, and the ten largest hold 0.6% to 0.9%. Sorting defined naive CD8 T cells as CD8+CD4-CCR7+CD45RA+.

The receptor was derived from a human donor in good health. Some libraries in this study had Jurkat cell RNA spiked in. The chain joins TRBV19 to TRBJ2-6; D might be TRBD1 (5 bases). The specimen sequenced was naive CD8+ T cells from blood, with Jurkat cell RNA spiked in. Subset denoted: FACS-sorted CD8+CD4-CCR7+CD45RA+ naive T cells. The CDR3 loop reads CASSIGFRAATGANVLTF. The CDR3 DNA reads TGTGCCAGTAGTATAGGCTTCAGGGCGGCAACTGGGGCCAACGTCCTGACTTTC.